These T cell receptor beta chains were read from a single sample in a study of T cells in Graves' hyperthyroidism and ophthalmopathy. Each CDR3 protein is one row after TCRdb ran MiXCR on the multiplex PCR reads. The data show hundreds of thousands of distinct CDR3 sequences, with about 17% seen just once and around 43% held by the top ten. Sample: blood. These receptors all stem from a man aged 35-49 years with Graves' hyperthyroidism. CDR3s include the opening cysteine and the closing phenylalanine or tryptophan. D genes are given only for firm matches. A row's size may be missing; if present it is once, few, many or a size class.

V gene	clone size	J gene	D gene	CDR3 DNA	CDR3 protein
TRBV2	many	TRBJ1-1	TRBD1	TGTGCCAGCAACCGACAGGGCGGGGGGGACACTGAAGCTTTCTTT	CASNRQGGGDTEAFF
TRBV6-2/TRBV6-3	NA	TRBJ1-5	NA	TGTGCCAGCAGTAGAAAGTGGGATCAGCCCCAGCATTTT	CASSRKWDQPQHF
TRBV5-4	few	TRBJ2-2	NA	TGTGCCAGCAGCTTGGGGGACAAGTACACCGGGGAGCTGTTTTTT	CASSLGDKYTGELFF
TRBV5-1	many	TRBJ2-6	NA	TGCGCCAGCAGCTTGGAAGGGGCCAACGTCCTGACTTTC	CASSLEGANVLTF
TRBV20-1	NA	TRBJ1-5	TRBD1	TGCAGTGCTAGAAGGGGGGACAGGGACTATAGCAATCAGCCCCAGCATTTT	CSARRGDRDYSNQPQHF
TRBV19	few	TRBJ2-2	TRBD2	TGTGCCAGTAGTACCCCGGGACTAGCGGGGATCAACACCGGGGAGCTGTTTTTT	CASSTPGLAGINTGELFF
TRBV6-1	many	TRBJ2-7	NA	TGTGCCAGCAGTGAATTTGACAAGGCGATCGAGCAGTACTTC	CASSEFDKAIEQYF
TRBV15	few	TRBJ2-6	NA	TGTGCCACCAGCAGAGATTGGGCTGGGGCCAACGTCCTGACTTTC	CATSRDWAGANVLTF
TRBV3-1	few	TRBJ1-2	TRBD1	TGTGCCAGCAGCCCTCGAGAGAGGGGGCACTATGGCTACACCTTC	CASSPRERGHYGYTF
TRBV29-1	NA	TRBJ1-2	NA	TGCAGCGTTGCGGACAACGGGGGGGTAGGGGGCTACACCTTC	CSVADNGGVGGYTF
TRBV5-8	many	TRBJ2-4	NA	TGTGCCAGCAGCCTGGACCAAAATGGGGACATTCAGTACTTC	CASSLDQNGDIQYF
TRBV20-1	many	TRBJ2-1	TRBD1	TGCAGTGTAGGGACAGGGGTAATGAGGGAGCAGTTCTTC	CSVGTGVMREQFF
TRBV29-1	few	TRBJ1-6	NA	TGCAGCGTGCGGACAGTCGATAATTCACCCCTCCACTTT	CSVRTVDNSPLHF
TRBV20-1	many	TRBJ1-1	NA	TGCAGTGCTAGAGGAGACCTATTGAACACTGAAGCTTTCTTT	CSARGDLLNTEAFF
TRBV3-1	NA	TRBJ1-1	NA	TGTGCCAGCTGCTTGGAAAGGTTGACTGAAGCTTTCTTT	CASCLERLTEAFF
TRBV19	NA	TRBJ2-1	NA	TGTGCCAGTAGGGAGGAAGTCTACAATGAGCAGTTCTTC	CASREEVYNEQFF
TRBV28	many	TRBJ1-6	NA	TGTGCCAGCAACCAATCGGGAGGGAATAATTCACCCCTCCACTTT	CASNQSGGNNSPLHF
TRBV24-1	many	TRBJ2-1	TRBD2	TGTGCCACCGCGGGGGACGGGGGGGCCGGTGAGCAGTTCTTC	CATAGDGGAGEQFF
TRBV20-1	NA	TRBJ1-5	NA	TGCAGTGCTAGAGATTATCGGCAGCCCTATAGCAATCAGCCCCAGCATTTT	CSARDYRQPYSNQPQHF
TRBV20-1	many	TRBJ1-2	NA	TGCAGTGCTAGACGGGCGACAAACTATGGCTACACCTTC	CSARRATNYGYTF
TRBV14	NA	TRBJ1-2	NA	TGTGCCAGCAGCCAAGATCCCGGGGAATATAACTATGGCTACACCTTC	CASSQDPGEYNYGYTF
TRBV6-1	NA	TRBJ1-6	NA	TGTGCCAGCAGAGGGGTGAGTTATAATTCACCCCTCCACTTT	CASRGVSYNSPLHF
TRBV12-5	many	TRBJ2-5	NA	TGTGCTAGTGGTTTGGCCCTGCGGGCAGGGCCGACCCAAGAGACCCAGTACTTC	CASGLALRAGPTQETQYF
TRBV12-3/TRBV12-4	NA	TRBJ2-7	TRBD1	TGTGCCAGCAGACCACGGACAGGCTCCTACGAGCAGTACTTC	CASRPRTGSYEQYF
TRBV7-9	many	TRBJ2-7	TRBD1	TGTGCCAGCAGTAATCAGGGGGTTACCAACGAGCAGTACTTC	CASSNQGVTNEQYF
TRBV20-1	NA	TRBJ2-7	NA	TGCAGTGCTAGGCAGGGCTTGGCGTACGAGCAGTACTTC	CSARQGLAYEQYF
TRBV6-5	many	TRBJ1-6	NA	TGTGCCAGCAGTTATGGCATCTCTGATTCACCCCTCCACTTT	CASSYGISDSPLHF
TRBV7-2	NA	TRBJ2-7	NA	TGTGCCAGCAGCTTACTGACGGGGTGGGACGAGCAGTACTTC	CASSLLTGWDEQYF
TRBV11-2	NA	TRBJ2-7	NA	TGTGCCAGCAGCTACCGGGGCAGGGGAATCGAGCAGTACTTC	CASSYRGRGIEQYF
TRBV4-2	few	TRBJ1-2	NA	TGTGCCAGCAGCCAAGGGGGGGAGAACTATGGCTACACCTTC	CASSQGGENYGYTF
TRBV24-1	few	TRBJ2-3	TRBD2	TGTGCCACCAGCCGGGGGGGCGCATCAGATACGCAGTATTTT	CATSRGGASDTQYF
TRBV24-1	few	TRBJ2-3	NA	TGTGCCACCAGTGATATCTCGGAGACAGATACGCAGTATTTT	CATSDISETDTQYF
TRBV28	NA	TRBJ1-5	TRBD1	TGTGCCAGCAGGGACAGGATAGGCGGTCAGCCCCAGCATTTT	CASRDRIGGQPQHF
TRBV12-3/TRBV12-4	NA	TRBJ2-5	TRBD2	TGTGCCAGCTCACTCGGCCTACCGACTAGCGGGGGGTACCAAGAGACCCAGTACTTC	CASSLGLPTSGGYQETQYF
TRBV6-6	many	TRBJ2-7	TRBD2	TGTGCCAGCAGTTACGGGACTAGCGGGGGCTCCTACGAGCAGTACTTC	CASSYGTSGGSYEQYF
TRBV2	many	TRBJ2-5	NA	TGTGCCAGCAGTGAGATCGCGGCATCGGAGACCCAGTACTTC	CASSEIAASETQYF
TRBV15	many	TRBJ2-2	NA	TGTGCCACCAGCAGAGATGCGACCACCGGGGAGCTGTTTTTT	CATSRDATTGELFF
TRBV6-1	NA	TRBJ1-1	TRBD1	TGTGCCAGCAGTTCCCGACAGGGGAGGTTAAACACTGAAGCTTTCTTT	CASSSRQGRLNTEAFF
TRBV2	few	TRBJ1-2	TRBD1	TGTGCCAGCAGTGAGGATGGGGCGCCAGGGGGCCGCTATGGCTACACCTTC	CASSEDGAPGGRYGYTF
TRBV6-1	many	TRBJ2-5	NA	TGTGCCAGCAAGGTTTGGCGGGAAGAGACCCAGTACTTC	CASKVWREETQYF
TRBV4-2	many	TRBJ2-7	TRBD1	TGTGCCAGCAGCCAAGAGGGGACCGGGACAGGGGGCCCCAGCGAGCAGTACTTC	CASSQEGTGTGGPSEQYF
TRBV5-1	many	TRBJ2-7	NA	TGCGCCAGCAGCTTGGGACAGGAGCTCTACGAGCAGTACTTC	CASSLGQELYEQYF
TRBV5-1	many	TRBJ2-3	TRBD2	TGCGCCAGCAGCTTGGATCGACTAGCGGGGGTCCAAACAGATACGCAGTATTTT	CASSLDRLAGVQTDTQYF
TRBV5-1	many	TRBJ1-1	NA	TGCGCCAGCAGCTGGAGGGGCGCCCGGAGCTATACTGAAGCTTTCTTT	CASSWRGARSYTEAFF
TRBV27	NA	TRBJ2-5	TRBD1	TGTGCCAGCAAGGTGACAGGGACGCTCCAAGAGACCCAGTACTTC	CASKVTGTLQETQYF
TRBV30	many	TRBJ2-3	TRBD2	TGTGCCTGGAGTGTGGGACTAGCGGGGGCCACAGATACGCAGTATTTT	CAWSVGLAGATDTQYF